This is a list of T cell receptor beta chains from one sample in a study of OX40 agonist ivuxolimab in advanced cancers. TCRdb's copy holds only in-frame clones and misses some; the assay was immunoSEQ multiplex PCR. The sample includes 60,000 to 75,000 clones, 88% of them seen just once. Sequencing used CD4+ or CD8+ T cells sorted from blood, obtained in a trial of the OX40 agonist ivuxolimab. The receptors here all came from an adult with an advanced solid tumor such as melanoma, head and neck, liver or kidney cancer. The CDR3 runs from the conserved cysteine through the conserved F or W. A D gene is named only where the DNA matches it firmly.

V gene: TRBV6-1; CDR3 length: 18; D gene: NA; J gene: TRBJ2-6; CDR3 DNA: TGTGCCAGCAGTGAATTTAGGACGGTGGGCTCTGGGGCCAACGTCCTGACTTTC; CDR3 protein: CASSEFRTVGSGANVLTF
V gene: TRBV4-1; CDR3 length: 14; D gene: NA; J gene: TRBJ1-1; CDR3 DNA: TGCGCCAGCAGCCCGGTCGGGGGGAACACTGAAGCTTTCTTT; CDR3 protein: CASSPVGGNTEAFF
V gene: TRBV20-1; CDR3 length: 11; D gene: TRBD1; J gene: TRBJ1-1; CDR3 DNA: TGCGGGGGGACAGGTTCAACTGAAGCTTTCTTT; CDR3 protein: CGGTGSTEAFF
V gene: TRBV30; CDR3 length: 13; D gene: TRBD2; J gene: TRBJ2-5; CDR3 DNA: TGTGCCTACGGAGCGGGGGGGGCAACGACCCAGTACTTC; CDR3 protein: CAYGAGGATTQYF
V gene: TRBV7-2; CDR3 length: 16; D gene: TRBD2; J gene: TRBJ2-3; CDR3 DNA: TGTGCCAGCAGCTATGGACTAGCGGGTACCACAGATACGCAGTATTTT; CDR3 protein: CASSYGLAGTTDTQYF
V gene: TRBV7-2; CDR3 length: 15; D gene: NA; J gene: TRBJ1-4; CDR3 DNA: TGTGCCAGCAGCTCCTCGCTAACAACTAATGAAAAACTGTTTTTT; CDR3 protein: CASSSSLTTNEKLFF
V gene: TRBV5-4; CDR3 length: 14; D gene: TRBD1; J gene: TRBJ1-1; CDR3 DNA: TGTGCCAGCAGCCCCAGGGGGCATGACACTGAAGCTTTCTTT; CDR3 protein: CASSPRGHDTEAFF
V gene: TRBV7-9; CDR3 length: 14; D gene: TRBD1; J gene: TRBJ1-1; CDR3 DNA: TGTGCCAGCAGTCGGGACAGCTTGAACACTGAAGCTTTCTTT; CDR3 protein: CASSRDSLNTEAFF
V gene: TRBV19; CDR3 length: 14; D gene: NA; J gene: TRBJ2-3; CDR3 DNA: TGTGCCAGTAGTGCAGGGGTCCCCACAGATACGCAGTATTTT; CDR3 protein: CASSAGVPTDTQYF
V gene: TRBV29-1; CDR3 length: 15; D gene: TRBD2; J gene: TRBJ2-1; CDR3 DNA: TGCAGCGTTGAAGGAGCGGGAGGGCCCTACAATGAGCAGTTCTTC; CDR3 protein: CSVEGAGGPYNEQFF
V gene: TRBV7-3; CDR3 length: 15; D gene: NA; J gene: TRBJ2-3; CDR3 DNA: TGTGCCAGCAGCAATGGGGGGCGGCGGACAGATACGCAGTATTTT; CDR3 protein: CASSNGGRRTDTQYF
V gene: TRBV10-3; CDR3 length: 14; D gene: TRBD1; J gene: TRBJ2-2; CDR3 DNA: TGTGCCATCATGAGGGGGCGCGACACCGGGGAGCTGTTTTTT; CDR3 protein: CAIMRGRDTGELFF
V gene: TRBV7-2; CDR3 length: 15; D gene: NA; J gene: TRBJ1-1; CDR3 DNA: TGTGCCAGCAGCATCAGTTCGCCTCGAGGGACTGAAGCTTTCTTT; CDR3 protein: CASSISSPRGTEAFF
V gene: TRBV5-5; CDR3 length: 15; D gene: NA; J gene: TRBJ1-1; CDR3 DNA: TGTGCCAGCAGCCCCGGCGGAATCGCGGACACTGAAGCTTTCTTT; CDR3 protein: CASSPGGIADTEAFF
V gene: TRBV5-1; CDR3 length: 13; D gene: NA; J gene: TRBJ2-1; CDR3 DNA: TGCGCCAGCAGTTTAGGGGCTGACAATGAGCAGTTCTTC; CDR3 protein: CASSLGADNEQFF
V gene: TRBV29-1; CDR3 length: 15; D gene: NA; J gene: TRBJ1-2; CDR3 DNA: TGCAGCGTTTTAGGGTCCAAAAGAGCTAACTATGGCTACACCTTC; CDR3 protein: CSVLGSKRANYGYTF
V gene: TRBV9; CDR3 length: 16; D gene: TRBD1; J gene: TRBJ1-2; CDR3 DNA: TGTGCCAGCAGCGTGAACCCGGGACAGGGCCACTATGGCTACACCTTC; CDR3 protein: CASSVNPGQGHYGYTF
V gene: TRBV18; CDR3 length: 15; D gene: TRBD1; J gene: TRBJ1-4; CDR3 DNA: TGTGCCAGCTCACCACAACAGGGGGCAAATGAAAAACTGTTTTTT; CDR3 protein: CASSPQQGANEKLFF
V gene: TRBV14; CDR3 length: 14; D gene: TRBD2; J gene: TRBJ2-2; CDR3 DNA: TGTGCCAGCCAGACTAGCATAAGGACCGGGGAGCTGTTTTTT; CDR3 protein: CASQTSIRTGELFF
V gene: TRBV7-3; CDR3 length: 14; D gene: NA; J gene: TRBJ2-7; CDR3 DNA: TGTGCCAGCAGCTTAACTAGCGCCTCCTACGAGCAGTACTTC; CDR3 protein: CASSLTSASYEQYF
V gene: TRBV19; CDR3 length: 12; D gene: NA; J gene: TRBJ2-1; CDR3 DNA: TGTGCCAGTAGTGATCGGGAATTGGAGCAGTTCTTC; CDR3 protein: CASSDRELEQFF
V gene: TRBV5-4; CDR3 length: 15; D gene: TRBD2; J gene: TRBJ2-5; CDR3 DNA: TGTGCCAGCAGCTGGCTAGCGGGGGGGCAAGAGACCCAGTACTTC; CDR3 protein: CASSWLAGGQETQYF
V gene: TRBV7-9; CDR3 length: 16; D gene: NA; J gene: TRBJ2-7; CDR3 DNA: TGTGCCAGCAGCCCCGTTGGGGGGCCGACCCCCTACGAGCAGTACTTC; CDR3 protein: CASSPVGGPTPYEQYF
V gene: TRBV6-1; CDR3 length: 14; D gene: TRBD1; J gene: TRBJ2-1; CDR3 DNA: TGTGCCAGCATTCCCGGGACAGGGTATGATGAGCAGTTCTTC; CDR3 protein: CASIPGTGYDEQFF
V gene: TRBV30; CDR3 length: 14; D gene: NA; J gene: TRBJ2-1; CDR3 DNA: TGTGCCTGGTGTCTTGGACCCCCACTGGATGAGCAGTTCTTC; CDR3 protein: CAWCLGPPLDEQFF
V gene: TRBV18; CDR3 length: 17; D gene: TRBD2; J gene: TRBJ2-1; CDR3 DNA: TGTGCCAGCTCACCCCAGACACTAGCGGGAGGCGTGGATGAGCAGTTCTTC; CDR3 protein: CASSPQTLAGGVDEQFF
V gene: TRBV15; CDR3 length: 14; D gene: TRBD1; J gene: TRBJ2-5; CDR3 DNA: TGTGCCACCAGCAGCCGGGACAGGAGGGAGACCCAGTACTTC; CDR3 protein: CATSSRDRRETQYF
V gene: TRBV19; CDR3 length: 13; D gene: NA; J gene: TRBJ2-1; CDR3 DNA: TGTGCCACCAGACACGACCTGGGGAATGAGCAGTTCTTC; CDR3 protein: CATRHDLGNEQFF